Here is one T cell receptor beta chain with its context. Its antigen remains undetermined. Base qualities are not at hand, and no much larger clone is one base apart. These data belong to a study of shared clonotypes between healthy human individuals (dated by TCRdb to 2018 to 2020). In the study overall: The cohort comprised two women and a few men aged 18 to 49 years. For each donor, CD4 naive and CD4 memory were each given three plates, CD8 naive was given two plates, and CD8 memory was given one plate. To estimate repertoire size and how much clonotypes are shared between individuals, the study performed deep sequencing of blood TCR repertoires from about five healthy adults. Libraries were prepared and TCR repertoires were sequenced by different laboratories using diverse techniques, in order to increase sequencing depth and limit assay-specific biases. Between about 0.8 and 9.5 billion PBMCs per donor were obtained by leukapheresis. What the research found in general, with its limitations: The small number of donors limited the genetic and exposure-history diversity represented. Rarefaction of sorted-subset datasets indicated incomplete sequencing despite the large sequencing depth. Larger estimated clonotype richness was generally found for naive subsets than for memory subsets. Based on pairwise subsampling, the degree of clonotype sharing among donors was expected to be affected by sequencing depth. Compared with non-shared clonotypes, clonotypes shared by all four sorted-subset donors had higher generation probabilities. Sharing across a handful of donors was observed for about 5% of naive CD4, 3% to 4% of naive CD8, roughly 2.4% of memory CD4, and roughly 0.4% of memory CD8 clonotypes. Sampling was restricted to blood, and TCR repertoires in tissue are likely to differ from TCR repertoires in blood.

The junction shows trimming of 4 bases on V and 2 bases on J, and the gene matches do not reach 10 bases of it. From the germline V gene, CDR1 is MGHRA and CDR2 is YSYEKL. From the cysteine up to the phenylalanine, the CDR3 has a length of 16 residues. Kept here is only the CDR3 DNA, which spans 48 bases and is read in frame from base 1. Donors were healthy HIV-negative adults with no recently reported acute infections or vaccinations. Every donor was a Caucasian adult residing in Nashville, Tennessee, USA. CD4+ T cells were enriched by magnetic negative selection; naive cells were then positively selected on CD45RA, and the negative fraction formed the memory subset. After blood collection by leukapheresis, PBMCs were isolated using Ficoll-Histopaque density gradient centrifugation and then cryopreserved in the vapor phase of liquid nitrogen. Purity and quantity of every magnetically sorted T cell population were checked by analytical flow cytometry. Each sorted fraction had its genomic DNA isolated and then quantified by UV absorbance on a Nanodrop 2000c.

Using the deep immunoSEQ assay, multiplex PCR amplified TCR CDR3 regions from genomic DNA. Extracted genomic DNA from each cell subset was spread evenly across all wells of several immunoSEQ 96-well plates, with each plate serving as a replicate. For sorted subsets, each replicate PCR was loaded with about 0.2 ug genomic DNA, equivalent to some 31,000 T cell genomes. Purified libraries were quantified with a Qubit 3.0 fluorometer, sized on a Bioanalyzer 2100, and re-quantified with the KAPA Library Quantification kit. A separate single-read 150-cycle Illumina NextSeq 550 flow cell was used to sequence each immunoSEQ 96-well plate. As for how the authors treated the data: The immunoSEQ output contained only junctional sequences without quality scores, so filtering could not match that applied to full-length reads. Sequences were annotated with PyIR, a Python wrapper for IgBLAST v1.9, using IMGT germline references to assign V/J genes and CDR3. Any read was removed if the V/J assignment was weak (E-value above 1e-6), the CDR3 was missing, or the read contained stop codons, out-of-frame junctions, or ambiguous translated residues. V3J clonotypes were defined as sequences sharing the same inferred V gene, J gene, and CDR3 amino acid sequence. Percentage overlap between repertoires was computed as shared unique clonotypes divided by the size of the smaller repertoire. Richness of each repertoire was evaluated using RTK rarefaction, the Chao1 estimator, and Recon v2.1 estimates of unobserved clonotypes. Generation probabilities were computed with OLGA for all TCRbeta clonotypes obtained by the gDNA method from several donors. TCRdb stores this immuneACCESS table with in-frame sequences only. Part of the clones is absent; in the studies checked, under half of the shortfall reflects unresolved V genes, and no reason is known for the rest. V and J calls and clone size follow that table, whereas D and trimming were derived from the DNA. Across this sample there are over a million clones, with approximately 98.5% seen only once. In total, the top ten clones hold approximately 0.38% of the sample.

The receptor was derived from a man aged 25-40 years in good health. The sequence links TRBV4-1 to TRBJ2-5; 7 nucleotides in the junction match TRBD2. Sample: naive CD4+ T cells sorted from blood. According to the study, the label for this sample's cell subset or site signals: CD45RA+ positively selected. This receptor has the CDR3 CASSPSSGGNQETQYF. The DNA sequence follows: TGCGCCAGCAGCCCCTCTAGCGGAGGTAATCAAGAGACCCAGTACTTC.